This T cell receptor (beta chain) was observed in a study of T cells in tumors after PD-1 blockade. Study overall: Some patients also took daily vismodegib 150 mg during anti-PD-1 treatment.

CDR3 length: 14 amino acids. Germline V gene lookup returns CDR1 SGHNT and CDR2 YYREEE (reference sequence). Trimming removed 4 bases from V and 5 bases from J; junction bases left unmatched: 5. Findings of the study overall: Blood contained about two fifths of the tumor's TCR clonotypes.

This clone appeared a single time. Its antigen is not known. Sequencing used immunoSEQ multiplex PCR; TCRdb keeps in-frame clones, though not all of them. This sample yields 60,000 to 65,000 clones, of which roughly 70% are seen a single time; approximately 4.5% belongs to the top ten. The TCR sequence derives from a human donor with basal cell carcinoma. This chain links TRBV5-4 with TRBJ2-1, with 8 bases matching TRBD2. This specimen was PBMCs, taken after anti-PD-1 treatment. The CDR3 coding sequence is TGTGCCAGCAGCGCGGGGGGAAAGGACAATGAGCAGTTCTTC. Translating it yields CASSAGGKDNEQFF. Together with reference TRBV5-4 and TRBJ2-1, the CDR3 gives the full variable domain: ETGVTQSPTHLIKTRGQQVTLRCSSQSGHNTVSWYQQALGQGPQFIFQYYREEENGRGNFPPRFSGLQFPNYSSELNVNALELDDSALYLCASSAGGKDNEQFFGPGTRLTVL.